A single sample gave rise to the 8 T cell receptor beta chains below, sequenced in a study of cytomegalovirus exposure and HLA in healthy donors. PCR employed 60 Vbeta and 13 Jbeta primers. The table came from immunoSEQ multiplex PCR; TCRdb's copy has only in-frame clones and leaves some out. The repertoire holds around 120,000 clones, with about 72% as singletons. The sequencing sample was made of PBMCs. These receptor sequences come from a man in his thirties or forties in good health and CMV-seropositive.

This rearrangement joins TRBV4-2 to TRBJ1-5; possible D gene TRBD1, 5 bases. V lost 0 bases to trimming and J lost 7 bases, with 16 bases between them. Germline-derived CDR1 and CDR2 are LGHNA and YNFKEQ. The CDR3 spans 16 residues. CDR3 DNA sequence: TGTGCCAGCAGCCAAGATGGTGTCAGGGTTGGCCAGCCCCAGCATTTT. Translation gives CASSQDGVRVGQPQHF.

Worth noting for this clone: Compared with germline, one end of the junction differs, possibly owing to a read error. The V and J genes are TRBV7-8 and TRBJ2-1; 8 bases are shared with TRBD2. The CDR3 length is 16 residues. CDR1 and CDR2 (germline): SGHVS, FQNEAQ. For the CDR3, the DNA is TGTGCCAGCAGCTTGCCCGGGAGGGCAAAAGTCGGGTCTAGGATCTTC. This gives the protein CASSLPGRAKVGSRIF.

The V and J genes are TRBV7-2 and TRBJ1-4, with 7 bases that match TRBD1. The V and J ends lost 7 bases and 0 bases, in that order; junction bases with no gene match: 2. The CDR3 has 14 amino acids. Germline CDR1 SGHTA, CDR2 FQGNSA. The CDR3 DNA sequence: TGTGCCAGCACTGGGACAGCAACTAATGAAAAACTGTTTTTT. It translates to CASTGTATNEKLFF.

This chain joins TRBV30 and TRBJ1-3, with 8 bases identical to TRBD1. The CDR3 length is 17 residues. J was trimmed by 8 bases and V by 5 bases; bases with no gene match: 20. Germline-derived CDR1 and CDR2 are GTSNPN and SVGIG (reference sequence). CDR3 nucleotides: TGTGCCTGGGGTCAGGCTCCCGGAGCACAGGGGGGGGACACCATATATTTT. It specifies CAWGQAPGAQGGDTIYF.

J is TRBJ1-5 and V is TRBV25-1; tentatively, D is TRBD1 (5 bases). Trimming took 3 bases from V and 0 from J, leaving 12 bases between them. The CDR3 extends over 16 amino acids. Per germline, CDR1 MGHDK and CDR2 SYGVNS. CDR3 in DNA: TGTGCCAGCAGTGACGTTGACAGTTATAGCAATCAGCCCCAGCATTTT. It specifies CASSDVDSYSNQPQHF.

CDR3 region: CASSWTGLREDTQYF. CDR3 coding DNA: TGTGCCAGCAGCTGGACGGGACTACGGGAAGATACGCAGTATTTT. The V and J genes are TRBV7-3 and TRBJ2-3; 7 nucleotides line up with TRBD2. The CDR3 length is 15 residues. V shed 4 bases, J shed 5 bases, and the junction held 9 bases outside the gene matches. Germline V gene sequence: CDR1 SGHTA, CDR2 FQGTGA.

This clone has just a few counts. This rearrangement joins TRBV19 to TRBJ1-2; 7 nucleotides line up with TRBD1. This CDR3 has 16 amino acids. The V gene end was trimmed by 5 bases and the J gene end by 5 bases; junction bases not matched to a gene: 14. The germline V gene encodes CDR1 LNHDA and CDR2 SQIVND (reference sequence). The CDR3 loop reads CASSLRTGGKWYGYTF. The DNA of the CDR3 is TGTGCCAGTAGTCTTCGGACAGGCGGCAAATGGTATGGCTACACCTTC.

This chain links TRBV6-1 with TRBJ1-2, with D maybe TRBD1 (5 bases). This CDR3 comprises 16 residues. Trimming removed 1 base from V and 3 bases from J, with 15 bases in between. From germline, CDR1 is MNHNS and CDR2 SASEGT. The CDR3 DNA reads as TGTGCCAGCAGTGAAGGCACTGGGATGGGGCACTATGGCTACACCTTC. Protein: CASSEGTGMGHYGYTF.